Following are 28 T cell receptor beta chains from one sample sequenced in a study of response to subunit inactivated influenza vaccine. Each CDR3 protein is one row after TCRdb ran MiXCR on the RT-PCR reads. Found here are over 800,000 distinct CDR3 sequences, 21% of them singletons; the top ten hold 10%. This specimen was PBMCs from blood, taken roughly 5 days after vaccination. The receptors originated from a man aged 45 to 65 who received an inactivated influenza vaccine.

This clonotype was found a few times. The V gene is TRBV4-1, the J gene TRBJ2-1; 12 bases agree with TRBD2. Germline lookup yields CDR1 MGHRA and CDR2 YSYEKL. V lost 2 bases, J lost 0 bases, and 17 bases stayed unmatched. This CDR3 is 22 amino acids long. This CDR3 is CASSQSPQWASGRGGSYNEQFF. The CDR3 coding sequence is TGCGCCAGCAGCCAATCCCCCCAATGGGCTAGCGGGAGGGGAGGCTCCTACAATGAGCAGTTCTTC.

This clonotype came up many times. V and J are TRBV27 and TRBJ1-1; D perhaps matches TRBD1 (5 bases). Germline-derived CDR1 and CDR2 are MNHEY and SMNVEV (reference sequence). The germline V and J ends were trimmed by 1 base and 0 bases, with 18 bases remaining between them. This CDR3 region has 18 residues. The CDR3 sequence: CASSLYWRGRGMNTEAFF. The CDR3 coding sequence is TGTGCCAGCAGTTTATATTGGCGTGGGAGGGGCATGAACACTGAAGCTTTCTTT.

The chain joins TRBV29-1 to TRBJ2-5; D perhaps matches TRBD2 (7 bases). CDR1 and CDR2 (germline): SQVTM, ANQGSEA. The CDR3 totals 12 residues. Trimming removed 6 bases from V and 4 bases from J, with 12 bases in between. The CDR3 here is CSVGGGGETQYF. DNA for the CDR3: TGCAGCGTGGGGGGGGGCGGAGAGACCCAGTACTTC.

The chain uses TRBV10-3 and TRBJ2-7, with D possibly being TRBD1 (5 bases). The CDR3 covers 12 residues. V shed 3 bases and J shed 10 bases, with 13 bases lying between them. CDR1 and CDR2 from the germline V gene are ENHRY and SYGVKD. CDR3 in amino acids: CAISEEGAPQYF. As DNA, the CDR3 is TGTGCCATCAGTGAAGAAGGGGCCCCTCAGTACTTC.

The chain joins TRBV3-1 to TRBJ1-1, with no clear D. CDR1 LGHDT and CDR2 YNNKEL come from the germline V gene (reference sequence). The CDR3 runs 12 residues. Trimming removed 2 bases at V and 8 bases at J, with 9 bases between. CDR3 DNA: TGTGCCAGCAGCCAAACCGGCCGGGAAGCTTTCTTT. Its protein product is CASSQTGREAFF.

This clonotype was counted only a few times. The V call is TRBV20-1, the J call TRBJ2-3, with D hard to call. This CDR3 comprises 12 residues. Per germline, CDR1 DFQATT and CDR2 SNEGSKA (reference sequence). Trimming shortened V by 3 bases and J by 4 bases, and 8 bases separated the two germline ends. Here the CDR3 reads CSASKVSDTQYF. The CDR3 DNA reads as TGCAGTGCTAGTAAGGTTTCAGATACGCAGTATTTT.

This chain links TRBV20-1 with TRBJ2-5, with D uncertain. Trimming stripped 2 bases from V and 0 bases from J, with 10 bases between. The germline V gene encodes CDR1 DFQATT and CDR2 SNEGSKA (reference sequence). CDR3 length: 14 residues. The chain's CDR3 is CSARSAGYQETQYF. Here the CDR3 DNA reads TGCAGTGCTAGATCGGCAGGTTACCAAGAGACCCAGTACTTC.

This clonotype was counted only a few times. This rearrangement joins TRBV12-3 or TRBV12-4 to TRBJ2-5, with 7 bases matching TRBD1. The CDR3 is 15 residues long. The V segment lost 6 bases and the J segment 0 bases; nucleotides outside the gene matches: 7. The chain's CDR3 is CASRATGANQETQYF. The CDR3 DNA reads as TGTGCCAGCAGGGCCACAGGGGCAAACCAAGAGACCCAGTACTTC.

V gene TRBV5-1 combines with J gene TRBJ2-1; 10 bases agree with TRBD2. V gave up 3 bases and J gave up 8 bases; unmatched junction bases: 17. The CDR3 has 18 residues. Germline V gene lookup returns CDR1 SGHRS and CDR2 YFSETQ. Written as DNA, the CDR3 is TGCGCCAGCAGCTCTCCCCTAGAAGCGGGAGGGCTATGGGATGAGCAGTTCTTC. This translates into CASSSPLEAGGLWDEQFF.

This clonotype has more than one count but fewer than ten. J is TRBJ2-4 and V is TRBV25-1; D may be TRBD2 (6 bases). The V gene lost 1 base and the J gene lost 4 bases, with 8 bases spanning the gap. CDR3 length: 14 residues. Germline values: CDR1 MGHDK, CDR2 SYGVNS. The CDR3 nucleotides read TGTGCCAGCAGTGAATGGGGACTGAAAAACATTCAGTACTTC. It yields the protein CASSEWGLKNIQYF. The variable domain in full, with the rest retrieved from reference TRBV25-1 and TRBJ2-4, is EADIYQTPRYLVIGTGKKITLECSQTMGHDKMYWYQQDPGMELHLIHYSYGVNSTEKGDLSSESTVSRIRTEHFPLTLESARPSHTSQYLCASSEWGLKNIQYFGAGTRLSVL.

This clonotype has only a few counts. The CDR3 coding sequence is TGTGCCAGCAGTTTAGATCTGCAGGGCCAGGATACGCAGTATTTT. Its protein product is CASSLDLQGQDTQYF. This sequence joins TRBV28 and TRBJ2-3, with D perhaps matching TRBD1 (5 bases). Looked up from germline, CDR1 is MDHEN and CDR2 is SYDVKM. CDR3 length: 15 residues. Trimming took 2 bases from V and 6 from J, leaving 15 bases between them.

This clonotype has more than one count but fewer than ten. The chain carries TRBV12-3 or TRBV12-4 and TRBJ1-1; 8 bases line up with TRBD1. The junction had 7 bases not matched to a gene; V was cut back by 5 bases and J by 8 bases. This CDR3 spans 13 amino acids. This CDR3 is CASSQLRDREAFF. The CDR3 DNA reads TGTGCCAGCAGTCAACTCCGGGACAGGGAAGCTTTCTTT.

The chain combines TRBV20-1 with TRBJ2-3; D is possibly TRBD2 (6 bases). The germline CDR1 and CDR2 sequences are DFQATT and SNEGSKA (reference sequence). Trimming took off 5 bases at V and 4 bases at J, with 13 bases between the two ends. The CDR3 sequence is 13 residues long. Written as DNA, the CDR3 is TGCAGTGCTGGGACGGGAGCCGCAGATACGCAGTATTTT. This codes for CSAGTGAADTQYF.

A single count supports this clonotype. Sequence at one end of the junction differs from germline and may be a read error. The CDR3 is CARSFGGSDEQFF. The CDR3 coding sequence is TGTGCCAGAAGTTTTGGGGGTAGCGATGAGCAGTTCTTC. This sequence joins TRBV12-3 or TRBV12-4 and TRBJ2-1; the D gene could be TRBD1 or TRBD2 (5 bases each). The CDR3 sequence is 13 residues long.

This clonotype has a count of ten or more. The chain links TRBV12-3 or TRBV12-4 to TRBJ2-1; D might be TRBD2 (5 bases). The CDR3 consists of 13 residues. Trimming pared 4 bases from V and 7 bases from J, leaving 11 bases between. In nucleotides, the CDR3 is TGTGCCAGCAGTTGGCGGGTTCTGAATGAGCAGTTCTTC. It yields the protein CASSWRVLNEQFF.

This clonotype was detected only a few times. The chain joins TRBV29-1 to TRBJ2-3, with 8 bases lining up with TRBD1. The germline CDR1 and CDR2 sequences are SQVTM and ANQGSEA. CDR3 size: 13 residues. J lost 3 bases, V lost 5 bases, and 4 bases had no gene match. The CDR3, as DNA: TGCAGCGTTACAGGGGGGAATACAGATACGCAGTATTTT. It yields the protein CSVTGGNTDTQYF.

The chain carries TRBV4-1 and TRBJ2-2, with D uncertain. Germline CDR1 and CDR2: MGHRA and YSYEKL. CDR3 size: 14 residues. Trimming removed 0 bases from V and 7 bases from J, with 9 bases in between. The CDR3 DNA reads as TGCGCCAGCAGCCAAGATCCTTCGTTCGGGGAGCTGTTTTTT. The encoded protein is CASSQDPSFGELFF.

This clonotype has just a few counts. The CDR3 coding sequence is TGTGCCAGCAGCTTGGCCGGGGCCTCTGGGGCCAACGTCCTGACTTTC. Translation gives CASSLAGASGANVLTF. This chain connects TRBV5-5 to TRBJ2-6; D may be TRBD1 or TRBD2 (5 bases each). CDR3 length: 16 residues. Germline V lookup: CDR1 SGHKS, CDR2 YYEKEE (reference sequence). V was trimmed by 0 bases and J by 0 bases, leaving 7 bases between them.

The chain recombines TRBV2 with TRBJ2-5, with unresolved D. The CDR3 covers 16 residues. V was cut by 6 bases and J by 5 bases, with 22 bases left in between. The germline CDR1 and CDR2 sequences are SNHLY and FYNNEI. The CDR3 sequence is CASRALITSMPETQYF. The DNA for the CDR3 is TGTGCCAGCAGGGCCTTGATAACTTCAATGCCGGAGACCCAGTACTTC. The variable domain in full, with the rest retrieved from reference TRBV2 and TRBJ2-5, is EPEVTQTPSHQVTQMGQEVILRCVPISNHLYFYWYRQILGQKVEFLVSFYNNEISEKSEIFDDQFSVERPDGSNFTLKIRSTKLEDSAMYFCASRALITSMPETQYFGPGTRLLVL.

This CDR3 is CSAISGSPYNEQFF. For the CDR3, the DNA is TGCAGTGCCATATCGGGGAGTCCCTACAATGAGCAGTTCTTC. The chain combines TRBV20-1 with TRBJ2-1; possible D gene TRBD2, 5 bases. Looked up from germline, CDR1 is DFQATT and CDR2 is SNEGSKA (reference sequence). The germline V and J ends were trimmed by 6 bases and 2 bases, with 14 bases remaining between them. The CDR3 sequence is 14 residues long.

In this sample, this clonotype turned up a few times. The gene calls are TRBV15 and TRBJ2-7; 7 bases are shared with TRBD2. The CDR3 totals 13 residues. Per germline, CDR1 LNHNV and CDR2 YYDKDF (reference sequence). V lost 0 bases to trimming and J lost 7 bases; unmatched junction nucleotides: 3. The CDR3 DNA reads as TGTGCCACCAGCAGAGAGGGAGGGAGTGAGCAGTACTTC. It codes for CATSREGGSEQYF.

This clonotype was detected ten times or more. The chain combines TRBV20-1 with TRBJ2-1, with D possibly being TRBD2 (5 bases). The CDR3 has 12 amino acids. Deletions cut 5 bases from V and 5 bases from J, with 10 bases between. The germline gives CDR1 DFQATT, CDR2 SNEGSKA (reference sequence). CDR3 sequence (DNA): TGCAGTGCTCTCGGACTGAACAATGAGCAGTTCTTC. Translation: CSALGLNNEQFF.

The chain links TRBV4-2 to TRBJ2-7; D may be TRBD1 (6 bases). CDR1 and CDR2 (germline): LGHNA, YNFKEQ. The V end was cut by 1 base, the J end by 7 bases, with 14 bases between. The CDR3 extends over 14 amino acids. This CDR3 is CASSQGTGPGEQYF. In nucleotides, the CDR3 is TGTGCCAGCAGCCAAGGAACAGGGCCGGGGGAGCAGTACTTC.

This clonotype was detected once. V usage is TRBV5-1 and J usage is TRBJ2-7, with D possibly matching TRBD1 (6 bases). CDR3 length: 14 amino acids. Germline V gene data show CDR1 as SGHRS and CDR2 as YFSETQ. The V and J ends lost 4 bases and 2 bases respectively, with 13 bases between them. The CDR3 spells CASSRRGQTYEQYF. CDR3 sequence (DNA): TGCGCCAGCAGCCGCCGCGGACAGACCTACGAGCAGTACTTC.

V and J are TRBV5-1 and TRBJ2-1, with 13 bases matching TRBD2. CDR3 length equals 15 residues. Trimming removed 5 bases from V and 7 bases from J; junction bases left unmatched: 6. CDR1 and CDR2 from the germline V gene are SGHRS and YFSETQ. The CDR3 DNA reads as TGCGCCAGCAGGAGTAGACTAGCGGGAGGTAATGAGCAGTTCTTC. It translates to CASRSRLAGGNEQFF.

V gene TRBV29-1 combines with J gene TRBJ1-4; 9 bases are shared with TRBD1. After removal of 0 bases from V and 8 bases from J, the junction contained 4 bases not matched to a gene. The CDR3 spans 14 residues. From germline, CDR1 is SQVTM and CDR2 ANQGSEA. CDR3 sequence reads: CSVEEGTGREKLFF. The CDR3 coding sequence is TGCAGCGTTGAAGAGGGGACAGGGCGGGAAAAACTGTTTTTT.

This CDR3 is CAISDNSNTGELFF. The CDR3 DNA sequence: TGTGCCATCAGTGACAACTCGAACACCGGGGAGCTGTTTTTT. V is TRBV10-3 and J is TRBJ2-2; D is uncertain. CDR1 is ENHRY, CDR2 SYGVKD, per germline. Trimming stripped 3 bases from V and 0 bases from J, with 5 bases between. The CDR3 is made up of 14 amino acids.

This clonotype turned up a few times. The gene calls are TRBV2 and TRBJ2-5, with D maybe TRBD1 (5 bases). The CDR3 has 14 residues. V was clipped by 2 bases and J by 2 bases, with 9 bases between them. The germline CDR1 and CDR2 sequences are SNHLY and FYNNEI. CDR3 protein: CASSEMAGQETQYF. The DNA for the CDR3 is TGTGCCAGCAGTGAAATGGCAGGGCAAGAGACCCAGTACTTC.